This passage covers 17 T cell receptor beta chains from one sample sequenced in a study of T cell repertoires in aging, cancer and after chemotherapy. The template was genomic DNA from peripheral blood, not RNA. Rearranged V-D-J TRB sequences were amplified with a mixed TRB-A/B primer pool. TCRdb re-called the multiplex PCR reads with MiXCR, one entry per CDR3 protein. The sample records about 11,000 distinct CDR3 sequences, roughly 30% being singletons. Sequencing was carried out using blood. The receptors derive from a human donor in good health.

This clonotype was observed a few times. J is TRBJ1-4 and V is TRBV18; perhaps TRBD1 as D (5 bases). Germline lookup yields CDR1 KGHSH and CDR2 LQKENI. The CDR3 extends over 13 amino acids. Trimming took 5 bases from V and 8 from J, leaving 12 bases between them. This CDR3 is CASSVISGEKLFF. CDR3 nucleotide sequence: TGTGCCAGCTCAGTCATATCAGGGGAAAAACTGTTTTTT. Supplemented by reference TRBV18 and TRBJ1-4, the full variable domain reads NAGVMQNPRHLVRRRGQEARLRCSPMKGHSHVYWYRQLPEEGLKFMVYLQKENIIDESGMPKERFSAEFPKEGPSILRIQQVVRGDSAAYFCASSVISGEKLFFGSGTQLSVL.

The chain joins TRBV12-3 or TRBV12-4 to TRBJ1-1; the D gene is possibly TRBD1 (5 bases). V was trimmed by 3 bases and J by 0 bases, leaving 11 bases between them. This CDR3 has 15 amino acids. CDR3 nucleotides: TGTGCCAGCAGTTTCGTGGCAGGGATGAACACTGAAGCTTTCTTT. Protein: CASSFVAGMNTEAFF.

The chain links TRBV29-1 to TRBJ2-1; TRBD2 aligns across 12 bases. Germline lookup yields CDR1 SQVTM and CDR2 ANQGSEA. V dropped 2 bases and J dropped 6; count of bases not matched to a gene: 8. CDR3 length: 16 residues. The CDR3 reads CSVEPPTSGSPNEQFF. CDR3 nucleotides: TGCAGCGTTGAACCCCCGACTAGCGGGAGCCCCAATGAGCAGTTCTTC.

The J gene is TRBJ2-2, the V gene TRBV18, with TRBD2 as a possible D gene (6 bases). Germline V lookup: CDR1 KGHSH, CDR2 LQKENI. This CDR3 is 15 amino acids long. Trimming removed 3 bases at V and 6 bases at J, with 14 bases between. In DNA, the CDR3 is TGTGCCAGCTCACCTACTAGCACCTCGGCCGGGGAGCTGTTTTTT. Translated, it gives CASSPTSTSAGELFF.

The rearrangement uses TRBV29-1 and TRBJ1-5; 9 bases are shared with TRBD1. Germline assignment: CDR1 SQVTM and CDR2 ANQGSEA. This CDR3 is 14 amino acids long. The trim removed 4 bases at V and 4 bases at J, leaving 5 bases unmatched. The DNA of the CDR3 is TGCAGCGTTGCCCCTGGACAGGGGAATCAGCCCCAGCATTTT. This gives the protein CSVAPGQGNQPQHF.

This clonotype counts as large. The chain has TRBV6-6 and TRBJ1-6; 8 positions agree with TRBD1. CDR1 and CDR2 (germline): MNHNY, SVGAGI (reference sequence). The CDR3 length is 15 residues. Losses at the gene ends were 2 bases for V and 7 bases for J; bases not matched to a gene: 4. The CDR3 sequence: CASSYGTGSNSPLHF. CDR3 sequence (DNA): TGTGCCAGCAGTTACGGGACAGGCAGCAATTCACCCCTCCACTTT.

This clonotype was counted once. This chain's CDR3 is CSGGAGGVNTEAFF. CDR3 sequence (DNA): TGCAGCGGAGGGGCAGGCGGCGTGAACACTGAAGCTTTCTTT. The chain has TRBV29-1 and TRBJ1-1; weak D call: TRBD1 (5 bases). V gave up 7 bases and J gave up 0 bases, with 15 bases separating them. The CDR3 contains 14 residues. Per the germline V gene, CDR1 is SQVTM and CDR2 is ANQGSEA. Complete variable domain (other parts from reference TRBV29-1 and TRBJ1-1): SAVISQKPSRDICQRGTSLTIQCQVDSQVTMMFWYRQQPGQSLTLIATANQGSEATYESGFVIDKFPISRPNLTFSTLTVSNMSPEDSSIYLCSGGAGGVNTEAFFGQGTRLTVV.

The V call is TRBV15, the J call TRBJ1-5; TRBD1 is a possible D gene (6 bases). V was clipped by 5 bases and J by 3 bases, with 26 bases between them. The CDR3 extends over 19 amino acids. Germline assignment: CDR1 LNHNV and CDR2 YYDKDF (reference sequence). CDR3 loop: CATSAHRPGGPTPNQPQHF. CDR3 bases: TGTGCCACCAGCGCCCACAGGCCGGGGGGCCCCACACCCAATCAGCCCCAGCATTTT.

CDR3 loop: CASSAGPIQETQYF. The CDR3 DNA reads TGTGCCAGTAGTGCGGGACCAATACAAGAGACCCAGTACTTC. This chain uses TRBV19 with TRBJ2-5; maybe TRBD2 (6 bases). The CDR3 totals 14 residues. Germline V gene data show CDR1 as LNHDA and CDR2 as SQIVND (reference sequence). V lost 5 bases and J lost 2, with 12 bases in between.

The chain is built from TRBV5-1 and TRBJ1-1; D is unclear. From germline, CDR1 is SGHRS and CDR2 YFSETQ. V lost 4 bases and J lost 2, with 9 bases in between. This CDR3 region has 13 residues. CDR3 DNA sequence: TGCGCCAGCAGCCCCGAACAAAACACTGAAGCTTTCTTT. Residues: CASSPEQNTEAFF.

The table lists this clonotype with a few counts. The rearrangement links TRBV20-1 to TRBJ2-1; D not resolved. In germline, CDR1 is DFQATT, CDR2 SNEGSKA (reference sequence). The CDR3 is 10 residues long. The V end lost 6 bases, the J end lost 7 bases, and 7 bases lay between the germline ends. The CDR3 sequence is CSAIPNEQFF. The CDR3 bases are TGCAGTGCCATACCAAATGAGCAGTTCTTC.

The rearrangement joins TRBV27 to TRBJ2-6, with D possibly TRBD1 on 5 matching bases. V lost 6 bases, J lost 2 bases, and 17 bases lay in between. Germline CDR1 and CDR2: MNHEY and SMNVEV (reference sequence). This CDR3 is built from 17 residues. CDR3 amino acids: CASSGYTGLPGANVLTF. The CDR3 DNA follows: TGTGCCAGCAGCGGATATACAGGCCTTCCTGGGGCCAACGTCCTGACTTTC.

The CDR3 nucleotides read TGCGCCAGCAGCTTGGCGGTGGGGGGAATGGATACGCAGTATTTT. It encodes CASSLAVGGMDTQYF. The V and J genes are TRBV5-1 and TRBJ2-3; D is perhaps TRBD2 (6 bases). Per germline, CDR1 SGHRS and CDR2 YFSETQ. The CDR3 contains 15 residues. V was cut by 0 bases and J by 6 bases, with 14 bases left in between. Using reference TRBV5-1 and TRBJ2-3 for the parts outside the CDR3, the full variable domain is KAGVTQTPRYLIKTRGQQVTLSCSPISGHRSVSWYQQTPGQGLQFLFEYFSETQRNKGNFPGRFSGRQFSNSRSEMNVSTLELGDSALYLCASSLAVGGMDTQYFGPGTRLTVL.

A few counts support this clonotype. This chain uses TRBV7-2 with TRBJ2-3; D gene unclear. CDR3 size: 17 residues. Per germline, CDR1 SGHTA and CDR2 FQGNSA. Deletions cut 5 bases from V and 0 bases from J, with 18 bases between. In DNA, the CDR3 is TGTGCCAGCAGCCCCATCGGTGCCACTTTTAGCACAGATACGCAGTATTTT. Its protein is CASSPIGATFSTDTQYF.

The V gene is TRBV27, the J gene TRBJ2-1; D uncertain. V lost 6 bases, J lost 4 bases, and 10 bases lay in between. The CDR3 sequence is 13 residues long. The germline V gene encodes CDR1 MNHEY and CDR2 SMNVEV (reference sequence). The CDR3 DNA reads TGTGCCAGCAGCCATCGTGGGTACAATGAGCAGTTCTTC. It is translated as CASSHRGYNEQFF.

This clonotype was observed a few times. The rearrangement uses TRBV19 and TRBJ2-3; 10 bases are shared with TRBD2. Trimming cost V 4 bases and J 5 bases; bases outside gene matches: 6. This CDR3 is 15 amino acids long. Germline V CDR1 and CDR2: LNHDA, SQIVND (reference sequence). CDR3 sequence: CASSTSGSSRDTQYF. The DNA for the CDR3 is TGTGCCAGTAGTACTAGCGGGAGCAGTCGAGATACGCAGTATTTT.

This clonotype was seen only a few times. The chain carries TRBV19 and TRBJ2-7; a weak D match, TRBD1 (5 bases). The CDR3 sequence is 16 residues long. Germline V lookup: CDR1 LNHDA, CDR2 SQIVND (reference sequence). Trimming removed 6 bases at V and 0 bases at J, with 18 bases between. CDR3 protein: CASSRVGSTSSYEQYF. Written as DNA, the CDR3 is TGTGCCAGTAGCAGGGTAGGGTCTACGAGCTCCTACGAGCAGTACTTC.